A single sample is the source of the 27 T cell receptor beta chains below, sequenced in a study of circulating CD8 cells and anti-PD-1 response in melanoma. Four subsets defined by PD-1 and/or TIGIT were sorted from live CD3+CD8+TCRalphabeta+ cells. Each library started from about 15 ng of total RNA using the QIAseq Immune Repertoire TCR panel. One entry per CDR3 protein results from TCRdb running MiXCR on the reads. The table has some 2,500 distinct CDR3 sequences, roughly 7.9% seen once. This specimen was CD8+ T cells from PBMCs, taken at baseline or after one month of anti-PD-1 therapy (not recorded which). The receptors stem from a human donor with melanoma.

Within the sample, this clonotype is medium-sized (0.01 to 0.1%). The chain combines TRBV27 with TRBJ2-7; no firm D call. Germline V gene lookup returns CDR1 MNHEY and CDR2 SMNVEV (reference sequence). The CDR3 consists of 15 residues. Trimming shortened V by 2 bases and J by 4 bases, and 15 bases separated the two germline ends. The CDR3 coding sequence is TGTGCCAGCAGTTTAAGGGCAGGTAACGCGTACGAGCAGTACTTC. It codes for CASSLRAGNAYEQYF.

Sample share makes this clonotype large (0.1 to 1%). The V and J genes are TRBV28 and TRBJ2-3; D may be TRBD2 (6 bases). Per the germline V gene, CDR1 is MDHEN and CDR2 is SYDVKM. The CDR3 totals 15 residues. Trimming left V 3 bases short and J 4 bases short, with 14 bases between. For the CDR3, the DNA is TGTGCCAGCAGTTTGGGACCTAGCGTTGCAGATACGCAGTATTTT. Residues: CASSLGPSVADTQYF.

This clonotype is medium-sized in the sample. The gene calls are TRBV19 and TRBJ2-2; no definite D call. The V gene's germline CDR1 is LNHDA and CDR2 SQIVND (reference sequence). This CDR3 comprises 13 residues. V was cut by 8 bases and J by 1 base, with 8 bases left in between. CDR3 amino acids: CASLLWNTGELFF. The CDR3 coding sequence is TGTGCCAGTCTCCTGTGGAACACCGGGGAGCTGTTTTTT.

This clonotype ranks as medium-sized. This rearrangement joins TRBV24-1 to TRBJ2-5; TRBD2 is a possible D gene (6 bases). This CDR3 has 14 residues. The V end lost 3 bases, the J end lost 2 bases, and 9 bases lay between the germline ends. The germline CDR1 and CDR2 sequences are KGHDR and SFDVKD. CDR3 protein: CATSDMGGQETQYF. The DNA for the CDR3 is TGTGCCACCAGTGATATGGGGGGACAAGAGACCCAGTACTTC.

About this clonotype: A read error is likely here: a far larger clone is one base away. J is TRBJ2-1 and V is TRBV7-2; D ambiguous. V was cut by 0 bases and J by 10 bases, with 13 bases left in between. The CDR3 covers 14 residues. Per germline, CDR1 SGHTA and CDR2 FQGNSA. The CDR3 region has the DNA TGTGCCAGCAGCTTAGCCCCCCTACCTTACGAGCAGTTCTTC. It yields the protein CASSLAPLPYEQFF.

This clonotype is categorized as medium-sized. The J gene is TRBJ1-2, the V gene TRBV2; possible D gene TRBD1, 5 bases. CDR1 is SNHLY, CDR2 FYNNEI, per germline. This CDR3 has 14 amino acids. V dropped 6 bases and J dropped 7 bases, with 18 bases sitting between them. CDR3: CASRGEGLRGGYTF. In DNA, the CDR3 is TGTGCCAGCAGGGGCGAGGGGCTCCGGGGTGGCTACACCTTC.

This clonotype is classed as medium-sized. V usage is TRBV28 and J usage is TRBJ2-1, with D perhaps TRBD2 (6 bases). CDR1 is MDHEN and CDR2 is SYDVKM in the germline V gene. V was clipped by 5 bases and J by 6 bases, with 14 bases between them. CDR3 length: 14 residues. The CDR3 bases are TGTGCCAGCAGTACCCGGGATAGCGGCAATGAGCAGTTCTTC. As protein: CASSTRDSGNEQFF.

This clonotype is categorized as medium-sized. CDR3 DNA: TGTGCCAGCAGACACAACAGGGAAATTAACTATGGCTACACCTTC. It translates to CASRHNREINYGYTF. V gene TRBV27 combines with J gene TRBJ1-2; D is possibly TRBD1 (6 bases). Trimming stripped 6 bases from V and 1 base from J, with 15 bases between. The CDR3 sequence is 15 residues long. Germline CDR1 and CDR2: MNHEY and SMNVEV (reference sequence).

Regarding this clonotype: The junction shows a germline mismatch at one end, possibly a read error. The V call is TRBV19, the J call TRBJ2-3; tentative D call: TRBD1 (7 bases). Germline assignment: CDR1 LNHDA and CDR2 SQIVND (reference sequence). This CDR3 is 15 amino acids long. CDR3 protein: CASTQGGFRTDTQCF. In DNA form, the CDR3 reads TGTGCCAGTACCCAGGGGGGCTTTAGGACAGATACGCAGTGTTTT.

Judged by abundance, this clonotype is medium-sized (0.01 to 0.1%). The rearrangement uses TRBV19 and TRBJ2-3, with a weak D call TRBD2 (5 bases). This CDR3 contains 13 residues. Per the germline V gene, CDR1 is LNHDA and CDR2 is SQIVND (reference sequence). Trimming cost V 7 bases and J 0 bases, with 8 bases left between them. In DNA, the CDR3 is TGTGCCAGTAACGAGCGGAGCACAGATACGCAGTATTTT. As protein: CASNERSTDTQYF.

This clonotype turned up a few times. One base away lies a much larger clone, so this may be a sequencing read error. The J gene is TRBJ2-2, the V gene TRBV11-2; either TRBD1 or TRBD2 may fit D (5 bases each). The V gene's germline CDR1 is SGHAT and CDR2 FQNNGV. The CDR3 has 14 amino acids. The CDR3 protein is CASSPGTTAGELSF. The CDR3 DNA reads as TGTGCCAGCAGCCCTGGGACCACAGCCGGGGAGCTGTCTTTT.

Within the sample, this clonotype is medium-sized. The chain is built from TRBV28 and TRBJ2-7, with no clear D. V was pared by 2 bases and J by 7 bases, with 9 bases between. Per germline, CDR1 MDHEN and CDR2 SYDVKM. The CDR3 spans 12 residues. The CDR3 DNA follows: TGTGCCAGCAGTTTAATGGAAGAGGAGCAGTACTTC. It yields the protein CASSLMEEEQYF.

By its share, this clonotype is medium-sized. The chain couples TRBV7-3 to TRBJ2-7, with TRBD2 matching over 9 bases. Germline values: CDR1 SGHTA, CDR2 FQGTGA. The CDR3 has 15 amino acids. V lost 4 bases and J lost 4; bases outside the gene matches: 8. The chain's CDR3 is CASSSAGGPNYEQYF. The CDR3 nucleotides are TGTGCCAGCAGCTCCGCGGGGGGGCCTAATTACGAGCAGTACTTC.

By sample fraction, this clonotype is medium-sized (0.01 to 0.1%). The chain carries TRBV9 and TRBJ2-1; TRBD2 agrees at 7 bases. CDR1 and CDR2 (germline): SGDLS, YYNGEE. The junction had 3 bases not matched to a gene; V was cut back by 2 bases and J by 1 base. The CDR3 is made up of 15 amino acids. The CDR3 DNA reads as TGTGCCAGCAGCGTTGACGGGGGGTCCTACAATGAGCAGTTCTTC. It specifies CASSVDGGSYNEQFF. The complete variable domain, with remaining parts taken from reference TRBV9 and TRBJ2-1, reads DSGVTQTPKHLITATGQRVTLRCSPRSGDLSVYWYQQSLDQGLQFLIQYYNGEERAKGNILERFSAQQFPDLHSELNLSSLELGDSALYFCASSVDGGSYNEQFFGPGTRLTVL.

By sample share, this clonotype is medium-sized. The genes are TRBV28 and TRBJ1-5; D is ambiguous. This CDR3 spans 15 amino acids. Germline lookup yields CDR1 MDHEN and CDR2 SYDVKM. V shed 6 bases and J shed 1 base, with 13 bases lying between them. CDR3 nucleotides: TGTGCCAGCAGAATAATAGGGAGGAGCAATCAGCCCCAGCATTTT. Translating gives CASRIIGRSNQPQHF.

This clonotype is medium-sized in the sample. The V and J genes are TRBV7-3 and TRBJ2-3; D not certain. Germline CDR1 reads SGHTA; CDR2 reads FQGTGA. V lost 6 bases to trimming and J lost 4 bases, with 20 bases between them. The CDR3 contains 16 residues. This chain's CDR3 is CASRLLVPRGADTQYF. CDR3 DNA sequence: TGTGCCAGCAGGCTCCTAGTCCCCCGAGGCGCAGATACGCAGTATTTT. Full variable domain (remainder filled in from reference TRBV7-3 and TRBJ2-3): GAGVSQTPSNKVTEKGKYVELRCDPISGHTALYWYRQSLGQGPEFLIYFQGTGAADDSGLPNDRFFAVRPEGSVSTLKIQRTERGDSAVYLCASRLLVPRGADTQYFGPGTRLTVL.

CDR3 amino acids: CAGGAGDEQFF. CDR3 DNA: TGTGCCGGGGGCGCCGGCGATGAGCAGTTCTTC. V and J are TRBV6-5 and TRBJ2-1; D perhaps matches TRBD1 (6 bases). Looked up from germline, CDR1 is MNHEY and CDR2 is SVGAGI. The CDR3 extends over 11 amino acids. Between the trimmed V and J ends, which lost 11 bases and 8 bases, there was a span of 13 bases.

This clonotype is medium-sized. The CDR3 reads CATSDLNSNQPQHF. CDR3 sequence (DNA): TGTGCCACCAGTGATTTGAATAGCAATCAGCCCCAGCATTTT. J is TRBJ1-5 and V is TRBV24-1, with D unclear. The germline V and J ends were trimmed by 0 bases and 0 bases, with 2 bases remaining between them. The germline V gene encodes CDR1 KGHDR and CDR2 SFDVKD. The CDR3 consists of 14 residues.

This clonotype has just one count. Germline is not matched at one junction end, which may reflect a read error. CDR3 DNA sequence: TGTGCCAGCAGGGGGTGGGACAGGGGGCAGAATGAGCAGTTCTTT. Translating it yields CASRGWDRGQNEQFF. The genes are TRBV27 and TRBJ2-1; 12 bases map to TRBD1. CDR1 is MNHEY, CDR2 SMNVEV, per germline (reference sequence). The CDR3 spans 15 residues.

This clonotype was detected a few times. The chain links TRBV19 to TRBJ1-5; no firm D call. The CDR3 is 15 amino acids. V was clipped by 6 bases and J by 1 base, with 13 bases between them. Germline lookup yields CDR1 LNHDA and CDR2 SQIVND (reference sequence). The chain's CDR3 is CASSPWPGSNQPQHF. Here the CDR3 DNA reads TGTGCCAGTAGCCCTTGGCCGGGGAGCAATCAGCCCCAGCATTTT.

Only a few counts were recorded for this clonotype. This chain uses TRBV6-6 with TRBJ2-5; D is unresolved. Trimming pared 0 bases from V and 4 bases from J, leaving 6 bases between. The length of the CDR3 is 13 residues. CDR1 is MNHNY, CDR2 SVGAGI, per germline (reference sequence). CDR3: CASSYSSRETQYF. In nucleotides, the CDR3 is TGTGCCAGCAGTTACTCTTCCCGAGAGACCCAGTACTTC.

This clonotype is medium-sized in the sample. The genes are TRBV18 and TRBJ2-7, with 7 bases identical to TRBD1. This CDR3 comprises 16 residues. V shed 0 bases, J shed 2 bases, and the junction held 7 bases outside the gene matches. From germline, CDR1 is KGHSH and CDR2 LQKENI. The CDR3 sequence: CASSPPGQWTPYEQYF. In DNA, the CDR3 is TGTGCCAGCTCACCACCGGGACAGTGGACTCCCTACGAGCAGTACTTC.

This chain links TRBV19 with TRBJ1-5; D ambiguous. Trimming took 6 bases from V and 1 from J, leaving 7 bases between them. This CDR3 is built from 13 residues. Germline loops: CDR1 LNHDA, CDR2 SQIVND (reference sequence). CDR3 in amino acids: CASRLGSNQPQHF. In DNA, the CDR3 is TGTGCCAGTAGATTGGGCAGCAATCAGCCCCAGCATTTT.

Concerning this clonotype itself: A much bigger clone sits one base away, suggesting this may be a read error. The chain's CDR3 is CASSANGGLNEEQYF. The DNA for the CDR3 is TGTGCCAGCAGCGCTAATGGGGGCCTGAACGAGGAGCAGTACTTC. The chain uses TRBV9 and TRBJ2-7; the D gene is possibly TRBD1 (6 bases). The CDR3 is made up of 15 amino acids. In germline, CDR1 is SGDLS, CDR2 YYNGEE. Trimming shortened V by 3 bases and J by 7 bases, and 20 bases separated the two germline ends.

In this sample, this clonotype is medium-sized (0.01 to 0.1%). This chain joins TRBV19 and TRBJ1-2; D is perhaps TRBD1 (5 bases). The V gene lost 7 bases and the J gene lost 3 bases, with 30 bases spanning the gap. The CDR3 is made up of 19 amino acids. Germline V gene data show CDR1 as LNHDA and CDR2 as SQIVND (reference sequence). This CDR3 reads CASNEMGGGGQQPYYGYTF. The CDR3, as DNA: TGTGCCAGTAACGAAATGGGAGGTGGGGGTCAACAGCCGTACTATGGCTACACCTTC.

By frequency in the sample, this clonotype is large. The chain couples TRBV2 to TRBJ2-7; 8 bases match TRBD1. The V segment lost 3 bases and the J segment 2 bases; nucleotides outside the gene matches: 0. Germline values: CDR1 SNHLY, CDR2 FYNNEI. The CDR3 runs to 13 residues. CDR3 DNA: TGTGCCAGCAGTGACAGGGGGCCCTACGAGCAGTACTTC. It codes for CASSDRGPYEQYF.

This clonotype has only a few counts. The CDR3 coding sequence is TGTGCCTGGGAACCGGGACAGGGAACCGGGGAGCTGTTTTTT. Translating gives CAWEPGQGTGELFF. The chain joins TRBV30 to TRBJ2-2; 9 nucleotides line up with TRBD1. CDR1 and CDR2 from the germline V gene are GTSNPN and SVGIG (reference sequence). V shed 5 bases, J shed 5 bases, and the junction held 6 bases outside the gene matches. The CDR3 has 14 amino acids.